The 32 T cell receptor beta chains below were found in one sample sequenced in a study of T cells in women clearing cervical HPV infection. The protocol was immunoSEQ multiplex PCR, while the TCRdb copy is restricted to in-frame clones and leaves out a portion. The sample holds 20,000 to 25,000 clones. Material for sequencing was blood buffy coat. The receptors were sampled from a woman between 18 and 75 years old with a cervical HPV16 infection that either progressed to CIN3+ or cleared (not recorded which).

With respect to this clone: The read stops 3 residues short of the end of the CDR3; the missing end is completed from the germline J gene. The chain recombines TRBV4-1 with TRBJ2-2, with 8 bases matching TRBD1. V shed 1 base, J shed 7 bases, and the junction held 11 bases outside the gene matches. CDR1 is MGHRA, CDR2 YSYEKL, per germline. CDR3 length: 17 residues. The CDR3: CASSQGPLTGGYGELFF. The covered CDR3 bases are TGCGCCAGCAGCCAAGGCCCCCTTACAGGGGGTTACGGGGAG.

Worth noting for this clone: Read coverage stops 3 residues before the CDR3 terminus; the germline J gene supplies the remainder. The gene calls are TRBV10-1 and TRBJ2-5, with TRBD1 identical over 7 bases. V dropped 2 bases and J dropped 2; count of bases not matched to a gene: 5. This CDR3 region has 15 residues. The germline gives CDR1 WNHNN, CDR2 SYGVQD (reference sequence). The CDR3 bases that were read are TGCGCCAGCAGTGAGAACAGGGGTCTACAAGAGACC. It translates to CASSENRGLQET. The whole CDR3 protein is CASSENRGLQETQYF.

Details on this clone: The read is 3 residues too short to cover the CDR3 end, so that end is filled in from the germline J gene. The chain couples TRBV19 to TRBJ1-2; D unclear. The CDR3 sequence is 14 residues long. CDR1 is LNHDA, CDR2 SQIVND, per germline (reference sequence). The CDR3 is CASRVSVNSYDYTF. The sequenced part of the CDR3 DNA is TGTGCCAGTAGGGTCAGCGTGAACTCCTACGAC.

The DNA read from the CDR3 is TGTGCCAGCTCACCAGGGCGGGAAAATGAG. Translated: CASSPGRENE. The whole CDR3 region reads CASSPGRENEQFF. The V and J genes are TRBV18 and TRBJ2-1; D may be TRBD2 (6 bases). Read coverage stops 3 residues before the CDR3 terminus; the germline J gene supplies the remainder. CDR1 is KGHSH, CDR2 LQKENI, per germline. The CDR3 sequence is 13 residues long. V gave up 2 bases and J gave up 7 bases, with 9 bases separating them.

The DNA read from the CDR3 is TGCGCCAGCAGCTTCGCGGGGGCACAAGAGACC. This sequence encodes CASSFAGAQET. The entire CDR3 protein reads CASSFAGAQETQYF. The V gene is TRBV5-1, the J gene TRBJ2-5, with a weak D call TRBD2 (7 bases). The read ends 3 residues before the CDR3 terminus; that terminus is restored from the germline J gene. Germline V gives CDR1 SGHRS, CDR2 YFSETQ. The CDR3 extends over 14 amino acids. The ends were cut back, 2 bases at V and 2 bases at J, with 10 bases in the middle. Full variable domain (missing parts from reference TRBV5-1 and TRBJ2-5): KAGVTQTPRYLIKTRGQQVTLSCSPISGHRSVSWYQQTPGQGLQFLFEYFSETQRNKGNFPGRFSGRQFSNSRSEMNVSTLELGDSALYLCASSFAGAQETQYFGPGTRLLVL.

The CDR3 loop reads CASSLRGTTNEKLFF. The sequenced part of the CDR3 DNA is TGTGCCAGCAGCTTGCGCGGAACAACTAATGAAAAA. The chain has TRBV5-4 and TRBJ1-4; D gene ambiguous. The observed sequence ends 3 residues before the CDR3 terminus, with the missing tail filled in from the germline J gene. CDR1 SGHNT and CDR2 YYREEE come from the germline V gene (reference sequence). V lost 1 base, J lost 0 bases, and 7 bases lay in between. This CDR3 comprises 15 residues.

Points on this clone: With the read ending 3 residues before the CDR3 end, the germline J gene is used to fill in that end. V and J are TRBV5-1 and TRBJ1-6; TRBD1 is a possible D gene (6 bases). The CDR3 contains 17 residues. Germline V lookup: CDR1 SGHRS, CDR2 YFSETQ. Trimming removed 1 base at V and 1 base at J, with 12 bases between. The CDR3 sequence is CASSLTGSNSYNSPLHF. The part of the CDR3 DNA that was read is TGCGCCAGCAGCTTGACAGGGTCCAATTCCTATAATTCACCC.

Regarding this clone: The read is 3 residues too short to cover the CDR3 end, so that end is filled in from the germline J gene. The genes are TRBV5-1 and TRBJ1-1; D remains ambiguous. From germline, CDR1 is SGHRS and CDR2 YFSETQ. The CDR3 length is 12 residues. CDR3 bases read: TGCGCCAGCAGCGCAGATTCTCGCGAA. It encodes CASSADSRE. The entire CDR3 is CASSADSREAFF.

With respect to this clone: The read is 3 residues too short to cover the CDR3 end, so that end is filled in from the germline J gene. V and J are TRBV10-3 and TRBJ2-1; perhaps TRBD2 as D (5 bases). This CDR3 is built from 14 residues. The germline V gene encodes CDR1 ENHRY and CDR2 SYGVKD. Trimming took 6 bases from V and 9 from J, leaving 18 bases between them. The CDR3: CAIRPPERGGEQFF. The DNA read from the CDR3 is TGTGCCATCAGGCCCCCTGAGCGAGGAGGTGAG.

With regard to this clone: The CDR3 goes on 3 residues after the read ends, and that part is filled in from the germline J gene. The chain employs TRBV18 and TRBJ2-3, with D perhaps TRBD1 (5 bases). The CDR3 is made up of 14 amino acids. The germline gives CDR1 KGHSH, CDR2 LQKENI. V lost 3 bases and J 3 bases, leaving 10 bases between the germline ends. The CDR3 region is CASSPDTGTDTQYF. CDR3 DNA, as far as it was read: TGTGCCAGCTCACCCGATACAGGTACAGATACG.

The CDR3 DNA, read in part, is TGTGCCAGCAGCACCAGTAATTCCTACGAG. Its protein is CASSTSNSYE. The entire CDR3 protein reads CASSTSNSYEQYF. The chain joins TRBV7-9 to TRBJ2-7; D ambiguous. The read stops 3 residues short of the end of the CDR3; the missing end is completed from the germline J gene. V was trimmed by 5 bases and J by 1 base, leaving 9 bases between them. This CDR3 has 13 residues. From germline, CDR1 is SEHNR and CDR2 FQNEAQ (reference sequence).

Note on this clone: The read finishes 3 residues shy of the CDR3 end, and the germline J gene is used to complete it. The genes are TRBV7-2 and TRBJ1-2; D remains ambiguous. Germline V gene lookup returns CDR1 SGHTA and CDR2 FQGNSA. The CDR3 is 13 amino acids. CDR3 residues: CASSFSGQYDYTF. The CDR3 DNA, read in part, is TGTGCCAGCAGCTTCTCGGGTCAATACGAC.

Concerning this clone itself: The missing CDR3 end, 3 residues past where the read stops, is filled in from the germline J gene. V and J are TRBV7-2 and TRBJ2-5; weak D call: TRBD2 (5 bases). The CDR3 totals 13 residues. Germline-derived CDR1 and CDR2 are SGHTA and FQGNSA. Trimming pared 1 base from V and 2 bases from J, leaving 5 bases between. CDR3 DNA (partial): TGTGCCAGCAGCTTAGGCGGGCAAGAGACC. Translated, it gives CASSLGGQET. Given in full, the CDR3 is CASSLGGQETQYF.

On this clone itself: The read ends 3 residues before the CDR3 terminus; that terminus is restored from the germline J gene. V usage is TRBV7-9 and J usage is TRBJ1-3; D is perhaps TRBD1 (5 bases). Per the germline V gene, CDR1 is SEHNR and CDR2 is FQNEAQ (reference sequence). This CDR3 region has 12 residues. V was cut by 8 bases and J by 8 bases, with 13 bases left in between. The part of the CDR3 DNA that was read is TGTGCCAGCTCCGGAGCGGGGCACACC. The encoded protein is CASSGAGHT. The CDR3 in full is CASSGAGHTIYF.

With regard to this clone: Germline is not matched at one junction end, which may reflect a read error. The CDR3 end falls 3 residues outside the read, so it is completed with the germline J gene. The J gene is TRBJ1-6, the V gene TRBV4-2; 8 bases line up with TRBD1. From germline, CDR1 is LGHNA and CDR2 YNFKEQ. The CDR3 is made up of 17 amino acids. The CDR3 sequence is CASSQGAGTGGNSPLHF. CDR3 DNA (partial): TGCGCCAGCAGCCAAGGGGCCGGGACAGGTGGGAATTCACCC.

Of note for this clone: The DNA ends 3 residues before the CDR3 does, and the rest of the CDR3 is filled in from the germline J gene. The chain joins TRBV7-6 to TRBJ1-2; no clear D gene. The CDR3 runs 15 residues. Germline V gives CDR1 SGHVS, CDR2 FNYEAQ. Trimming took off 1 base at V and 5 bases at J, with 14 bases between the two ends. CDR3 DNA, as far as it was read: TGTGCCAGCAGCTTAGAGGCGGGCATAGGGTATGGC. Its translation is CASSLEAGIGYG. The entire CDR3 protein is CASSLEAGIGYGYTF.

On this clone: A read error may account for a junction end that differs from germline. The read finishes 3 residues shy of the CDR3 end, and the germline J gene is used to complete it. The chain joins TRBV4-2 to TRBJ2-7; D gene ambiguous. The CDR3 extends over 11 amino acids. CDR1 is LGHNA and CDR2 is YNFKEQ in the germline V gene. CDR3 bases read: TGCGCCAGCGCGACATCCTACGAG. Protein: CASATSYE. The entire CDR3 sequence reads CASATSYEQYF.

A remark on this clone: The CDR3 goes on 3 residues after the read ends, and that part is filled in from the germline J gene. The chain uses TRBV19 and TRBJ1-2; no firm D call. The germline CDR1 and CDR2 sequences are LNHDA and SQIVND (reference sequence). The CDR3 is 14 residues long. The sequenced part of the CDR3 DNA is TGTGCCACCAAGCGACTAGCGGGGTACAATGAC. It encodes CATKRLAGYND. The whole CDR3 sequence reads CATKRLAGYNDYTF. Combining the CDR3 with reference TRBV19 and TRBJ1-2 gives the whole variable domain DGGITQSPKYLFRKEGQNVTLSCEQNLNHDAMYWYRQDPGQGLRLIYYSQIVNDFQKGDIAEGYSVSREKKESFPLTVTSAQKNPTAFYLCATKRLAGYNDYTFGSGTRLTVV.

Partial CDR3 DNA: TGTGCCAGCAGCGCCAGGACAGGGGTTTCGGGGGCCAACGTC. It is translated as CASSARTGVSGANV. The complete CDR3 reads CASSARTGVSGANVLTF. The chain has TRBV7-6 and TRBJ2-6, with TRBD1 matching over 9 bases. The CDR3 goes on 3 residues after the read ends, and that part is filled in from the germline J gene. V was pared by 5 bases and J by 4 bases, with 9 bases of the junction left unmatched. Germline CDR1 SGHVS, CDR2 FNYEAQ. CDR3 size: 17 residues.

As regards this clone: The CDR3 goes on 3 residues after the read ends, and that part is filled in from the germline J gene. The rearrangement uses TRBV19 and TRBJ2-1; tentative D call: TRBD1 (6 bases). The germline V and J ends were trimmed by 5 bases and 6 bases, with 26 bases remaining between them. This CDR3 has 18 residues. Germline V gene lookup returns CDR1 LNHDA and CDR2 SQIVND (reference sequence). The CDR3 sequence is CASSDPRGPAGVGNEQFF. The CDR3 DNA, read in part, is TGTGCCAGTAGTGATCCAAGGGGCCCTGCAGGGGTAGGCAATGAG.

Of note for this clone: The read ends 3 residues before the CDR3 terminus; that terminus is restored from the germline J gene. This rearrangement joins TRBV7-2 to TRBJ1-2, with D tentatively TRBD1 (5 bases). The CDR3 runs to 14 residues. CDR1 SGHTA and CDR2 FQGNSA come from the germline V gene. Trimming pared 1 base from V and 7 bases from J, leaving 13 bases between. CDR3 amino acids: CASSLGPGPGGYTF. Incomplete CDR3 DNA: TGTGCCAGCAGCTTAGGTCCAGGGCCCGGTGGC.

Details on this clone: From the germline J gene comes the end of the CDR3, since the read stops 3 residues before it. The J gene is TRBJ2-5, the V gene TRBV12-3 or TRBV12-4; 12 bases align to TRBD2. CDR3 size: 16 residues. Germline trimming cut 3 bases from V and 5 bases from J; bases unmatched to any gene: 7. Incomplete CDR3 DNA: TGTGCCAGCAGTTTTCAGACTAGCGGGGGTGGTGAGACC. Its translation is CASSFQTSGGGET. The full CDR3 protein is CASSFQTSGGGETQYF.

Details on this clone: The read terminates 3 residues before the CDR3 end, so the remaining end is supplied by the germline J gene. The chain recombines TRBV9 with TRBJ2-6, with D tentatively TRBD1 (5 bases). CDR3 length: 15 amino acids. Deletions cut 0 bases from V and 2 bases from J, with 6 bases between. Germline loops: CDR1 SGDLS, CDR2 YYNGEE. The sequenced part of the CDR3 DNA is TGTGCCAGCAGCGTAGCAGGGACTGGGGCCAACGTC. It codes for CASSVAGTGANV. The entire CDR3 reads CASSVAGTGANVLTF.

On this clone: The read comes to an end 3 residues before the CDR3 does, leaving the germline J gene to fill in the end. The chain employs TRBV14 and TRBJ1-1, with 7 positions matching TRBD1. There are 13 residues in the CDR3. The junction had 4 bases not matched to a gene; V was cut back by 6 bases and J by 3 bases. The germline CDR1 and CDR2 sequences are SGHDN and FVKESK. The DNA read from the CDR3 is TGTGCCAGCAGGCCAACAGGGGACACTGAA. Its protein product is CASRPTGDTE. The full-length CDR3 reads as CASRPTGDTEAFF.

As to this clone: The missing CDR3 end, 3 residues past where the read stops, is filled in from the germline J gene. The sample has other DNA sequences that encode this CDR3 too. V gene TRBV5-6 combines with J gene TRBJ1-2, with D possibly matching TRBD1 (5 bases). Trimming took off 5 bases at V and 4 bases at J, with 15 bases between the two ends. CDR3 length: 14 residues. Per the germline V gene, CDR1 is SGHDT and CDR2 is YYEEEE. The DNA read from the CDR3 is TGTGCCAGCAGGGCGACTGGGGGGGTCTATGGC. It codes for CASRATGGVYG. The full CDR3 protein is CASRATGGVYGYTF. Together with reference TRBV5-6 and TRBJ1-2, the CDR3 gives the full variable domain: DAGVTQSPTHLIKTRGQQVTLRCSPKSGHDTVSWYQQALGQGPQFIFQYYEEEERQRGNFPDRFSGHQFPNYSSELNVNALLLGDSALYLCASRATGGVYGYTFGSGTRLTVV.

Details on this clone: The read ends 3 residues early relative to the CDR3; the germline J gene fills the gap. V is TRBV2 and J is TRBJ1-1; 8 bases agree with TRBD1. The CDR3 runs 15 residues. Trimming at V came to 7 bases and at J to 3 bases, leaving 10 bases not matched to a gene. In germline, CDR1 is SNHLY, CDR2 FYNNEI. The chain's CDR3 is CASTEGGQGYTEAFF. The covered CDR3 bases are TGTGCCAGCACCGAGGGCGGACAGGGCTACACTGAA.

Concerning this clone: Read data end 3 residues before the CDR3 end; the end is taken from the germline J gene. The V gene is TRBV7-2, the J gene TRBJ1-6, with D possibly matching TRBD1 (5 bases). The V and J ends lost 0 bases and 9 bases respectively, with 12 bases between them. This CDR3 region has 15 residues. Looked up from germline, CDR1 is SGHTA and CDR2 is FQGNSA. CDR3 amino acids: CASSLADTVGSPLHF. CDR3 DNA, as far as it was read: TGTGCCAGCAGCTTAGCGGACACGGTCGGTTCACCC.

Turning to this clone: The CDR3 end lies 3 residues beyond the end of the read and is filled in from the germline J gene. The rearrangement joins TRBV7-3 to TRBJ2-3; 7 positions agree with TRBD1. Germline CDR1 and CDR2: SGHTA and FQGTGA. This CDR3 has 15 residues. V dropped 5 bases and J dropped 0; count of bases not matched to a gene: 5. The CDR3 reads CASSPTGFSTDTQYF. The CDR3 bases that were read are TGTGCCAGCAGCCCGACAGGGTTTAGCACAGATACG.

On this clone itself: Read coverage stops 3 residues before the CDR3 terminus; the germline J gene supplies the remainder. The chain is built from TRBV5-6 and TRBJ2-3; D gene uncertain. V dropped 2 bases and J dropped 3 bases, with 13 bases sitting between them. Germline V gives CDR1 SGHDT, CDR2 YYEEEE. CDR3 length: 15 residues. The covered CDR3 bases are TGTGCCAGCAGCTTATACCACCCTAAAACAGATACG. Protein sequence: CASSLYHPKTDT. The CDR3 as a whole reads CASSLYHPKTDTQYF.

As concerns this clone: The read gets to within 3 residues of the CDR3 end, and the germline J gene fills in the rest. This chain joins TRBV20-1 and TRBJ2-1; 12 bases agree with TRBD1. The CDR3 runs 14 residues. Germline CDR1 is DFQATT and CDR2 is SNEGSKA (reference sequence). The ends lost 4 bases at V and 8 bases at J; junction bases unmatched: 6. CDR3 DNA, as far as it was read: TGCAGTGCTACCCCGGGACAGGGGGCGGATGAG. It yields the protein CSATPGQGADE. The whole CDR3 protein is CSATPGQGADEQFF.

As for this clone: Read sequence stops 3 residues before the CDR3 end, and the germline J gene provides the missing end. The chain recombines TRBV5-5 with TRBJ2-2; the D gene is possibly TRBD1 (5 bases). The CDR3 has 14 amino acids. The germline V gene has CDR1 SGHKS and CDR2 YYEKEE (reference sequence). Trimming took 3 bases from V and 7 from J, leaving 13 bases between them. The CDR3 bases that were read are TGTGCCAGCAGCTACACAAGGGGTAACGGGGAG. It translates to CASSYTRGNGE. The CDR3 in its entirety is CASSYTRGNGELFF.

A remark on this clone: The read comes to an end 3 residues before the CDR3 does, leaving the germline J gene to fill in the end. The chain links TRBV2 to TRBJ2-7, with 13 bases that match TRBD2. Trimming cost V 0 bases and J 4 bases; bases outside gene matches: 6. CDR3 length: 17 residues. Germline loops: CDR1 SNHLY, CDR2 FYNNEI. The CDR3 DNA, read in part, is TGTGCCAGCAGTGAAGCGGGGACTAGCGGGGATAATTACGAG. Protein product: CASSEAGTSGDNYE. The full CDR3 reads CASSEAGTSGDNYEQYF.